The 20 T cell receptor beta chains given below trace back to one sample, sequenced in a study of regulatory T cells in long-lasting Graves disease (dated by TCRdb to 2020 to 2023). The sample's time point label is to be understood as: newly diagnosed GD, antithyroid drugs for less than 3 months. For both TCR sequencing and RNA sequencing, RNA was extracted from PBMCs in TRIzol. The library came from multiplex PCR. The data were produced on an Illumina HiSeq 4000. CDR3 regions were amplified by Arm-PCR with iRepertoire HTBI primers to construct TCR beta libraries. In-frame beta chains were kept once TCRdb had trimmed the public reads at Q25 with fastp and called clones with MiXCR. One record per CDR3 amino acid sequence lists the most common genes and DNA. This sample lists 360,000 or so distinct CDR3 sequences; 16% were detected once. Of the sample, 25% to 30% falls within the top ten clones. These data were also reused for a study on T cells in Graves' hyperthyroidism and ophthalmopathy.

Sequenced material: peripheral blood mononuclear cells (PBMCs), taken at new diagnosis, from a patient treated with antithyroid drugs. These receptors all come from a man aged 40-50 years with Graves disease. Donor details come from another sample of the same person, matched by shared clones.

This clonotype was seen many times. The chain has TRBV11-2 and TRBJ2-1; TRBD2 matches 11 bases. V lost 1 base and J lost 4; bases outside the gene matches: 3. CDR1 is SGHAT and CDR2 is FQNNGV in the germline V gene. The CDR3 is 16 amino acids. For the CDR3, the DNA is TGTGCCAGCAGCTTAGGGGCTAGCGGGGGGTACAATGAGCAGTTCTTC. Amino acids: CASSLGASGGYNEQFF.

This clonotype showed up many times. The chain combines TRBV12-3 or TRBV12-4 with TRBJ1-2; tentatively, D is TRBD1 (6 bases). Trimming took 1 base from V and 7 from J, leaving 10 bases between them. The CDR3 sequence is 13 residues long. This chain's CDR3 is CASSLDRRGGYTF. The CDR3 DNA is TGTGCCAGCAGTTTAGACCGCAGGGGTGGCTACACCTTC.

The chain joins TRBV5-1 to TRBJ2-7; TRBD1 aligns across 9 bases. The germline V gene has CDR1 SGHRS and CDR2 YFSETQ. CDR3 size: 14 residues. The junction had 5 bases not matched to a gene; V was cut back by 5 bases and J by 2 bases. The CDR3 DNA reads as TGCGCCAGCAGGCCCGGGACAGGGCCCTACGAGCAGTACTTC. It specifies CASRPGTGPYEQYF.

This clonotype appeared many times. Here the CDR3 reads CASSYFPNTGELFF. Here the CDR3 DNA reads TGTGCCAGCAGTTACTTCCCGAACACCGGGGAGCTGTTTTTT. The chain couples TRBV6-5 to TRBJ2-2; D is undetermined. Trimming took off 1 base at V and 0 bases at J, with 3 bases between the two ends. This CDR3 comprises 14 residues. CDR1 is MNHEY, CDR2 SVGAGI, per germline.

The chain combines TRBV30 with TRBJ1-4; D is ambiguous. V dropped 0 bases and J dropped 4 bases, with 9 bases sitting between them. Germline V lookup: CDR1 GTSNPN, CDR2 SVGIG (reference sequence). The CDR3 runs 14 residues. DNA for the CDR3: TGTGCCTGGAGTGTCAGGCAGATTAATGAAAAACTGTTTTTT. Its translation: CAWSVRQINEKLFF.

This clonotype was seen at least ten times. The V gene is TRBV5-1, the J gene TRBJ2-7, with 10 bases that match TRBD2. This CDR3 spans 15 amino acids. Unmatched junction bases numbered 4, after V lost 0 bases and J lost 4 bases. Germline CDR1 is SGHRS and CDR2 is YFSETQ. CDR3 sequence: CASSLDSGGAYEQYF. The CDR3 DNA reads TGCGCCAGCAGCTTGGACAGCGGGGGGGCTTACGAGCAGTACTTC. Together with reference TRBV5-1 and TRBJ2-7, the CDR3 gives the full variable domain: KAGVTQTPRYLIKTRGQQVTLSCSPISGHRSVSWYQQTPGQGLQFLFEYFSETQRNKGNFPGRFSGRQFSNSRSEMNVSTLELGDSALYLCASSLDSGGAYEQYFGPGTRLTVT.

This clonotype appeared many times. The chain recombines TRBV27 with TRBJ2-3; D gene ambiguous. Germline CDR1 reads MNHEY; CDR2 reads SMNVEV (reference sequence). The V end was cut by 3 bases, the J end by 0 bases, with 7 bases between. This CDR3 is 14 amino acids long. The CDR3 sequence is CASSFGFSTDTQYF. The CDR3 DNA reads TGTGCCAGCAGTTTCGGTTTCAGCACAGATACGCAGTATTTT.

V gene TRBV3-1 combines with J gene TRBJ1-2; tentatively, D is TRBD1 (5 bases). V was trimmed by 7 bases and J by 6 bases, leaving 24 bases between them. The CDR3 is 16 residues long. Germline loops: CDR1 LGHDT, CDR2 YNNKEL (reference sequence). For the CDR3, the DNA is TGTGCCAGCACCCGGGGTTGGGGGAACGGGTGGCATGGCTACACCTTC. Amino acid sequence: CASTRGWGNGWHGYTF.

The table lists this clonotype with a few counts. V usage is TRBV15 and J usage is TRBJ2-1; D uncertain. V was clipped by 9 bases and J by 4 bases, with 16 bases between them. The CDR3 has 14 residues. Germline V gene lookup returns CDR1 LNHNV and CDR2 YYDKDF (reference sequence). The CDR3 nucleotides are TGTGCCACAGCCACGGCGGTCGGATACAATGAGCAGTTCTTC. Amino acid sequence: CATATAVGYNEQFF.

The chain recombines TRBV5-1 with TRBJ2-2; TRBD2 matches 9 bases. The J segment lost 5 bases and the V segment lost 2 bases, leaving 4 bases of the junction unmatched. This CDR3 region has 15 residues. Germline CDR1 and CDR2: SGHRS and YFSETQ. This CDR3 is CASSFSGGETGELFF. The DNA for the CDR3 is TGCGCCAGCAGCTTTAGCGGGGGAGAAACCGGGGAGCTGTTTTTT.

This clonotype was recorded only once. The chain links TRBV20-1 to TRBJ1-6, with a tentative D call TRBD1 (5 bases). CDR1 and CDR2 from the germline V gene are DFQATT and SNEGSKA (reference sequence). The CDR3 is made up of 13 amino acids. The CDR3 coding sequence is TGCAGCGTCGGGACGGATACAAATTCACCCCTCCACTTT. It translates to CSVGTDTNSPLHF.

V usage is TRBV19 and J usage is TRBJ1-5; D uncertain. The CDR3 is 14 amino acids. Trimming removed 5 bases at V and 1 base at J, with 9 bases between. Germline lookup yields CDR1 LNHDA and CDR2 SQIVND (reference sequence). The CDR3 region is CASSGSQSNQPQHF. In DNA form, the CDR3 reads TGTGCCAGTAGTGGGAGCCAGAGCAATCAGCCCCAGCATTTT.

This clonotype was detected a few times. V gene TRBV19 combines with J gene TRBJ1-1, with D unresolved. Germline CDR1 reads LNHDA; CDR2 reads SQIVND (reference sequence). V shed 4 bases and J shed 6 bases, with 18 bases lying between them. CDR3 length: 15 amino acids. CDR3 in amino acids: CASSRRLGFGPEAFF. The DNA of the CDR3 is TGTGCCAGTAGTAGACGTTTGGGGTTTGGCCCTGAAGCTTTCTTT.

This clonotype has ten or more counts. The CDR3 region is CASSLAAASLRTFF. As DNA, the CDR3 is TGTGCCAGCAGCTTAGCGGCAGCTAGCCTTCGAACTTTCTTT. This sequence joins TRBV7-2 and TRBJ1-1; D is unresolved. The CDR3 runs 14 residues. V gave up 0 bases and J gave up 12 bases, with 17 bases separating them. Germline CDR1 and CDR2: SGHTA and FQGNSA.

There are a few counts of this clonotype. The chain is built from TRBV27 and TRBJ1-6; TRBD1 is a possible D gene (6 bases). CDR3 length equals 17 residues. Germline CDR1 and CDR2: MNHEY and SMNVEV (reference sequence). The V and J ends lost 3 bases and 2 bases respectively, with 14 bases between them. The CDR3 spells CASSFRGGITYNSPLHF. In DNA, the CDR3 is TGTGCCAGCAGTTTTAGGGGGGGCATAACCTATAATTCACCCCTCCACTTT.

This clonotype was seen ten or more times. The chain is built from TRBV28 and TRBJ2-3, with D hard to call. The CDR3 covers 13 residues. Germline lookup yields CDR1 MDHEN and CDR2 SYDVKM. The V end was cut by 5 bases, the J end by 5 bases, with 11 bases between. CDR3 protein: CASSVPTLDTQYF. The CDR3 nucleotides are TGTGCCAGCAGTGTTCCCACCCTAGATACGCAGTATTTT.

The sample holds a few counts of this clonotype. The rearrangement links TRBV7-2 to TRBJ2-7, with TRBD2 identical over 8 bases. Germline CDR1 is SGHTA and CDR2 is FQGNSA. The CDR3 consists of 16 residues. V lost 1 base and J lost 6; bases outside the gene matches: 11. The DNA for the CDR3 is TGTGCCAGCAGCTTAGGGCTCGGCGGGGGGAGGTCCGAGCAGTACTTC. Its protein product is CASSLGLGGGRSEQYF.

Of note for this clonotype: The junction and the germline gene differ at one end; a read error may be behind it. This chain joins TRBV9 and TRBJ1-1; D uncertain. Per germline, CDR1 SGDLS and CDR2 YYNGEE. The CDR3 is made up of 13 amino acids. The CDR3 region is CASSVKGFGEAFF. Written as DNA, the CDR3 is TGTGCCAGTAGCGTAAAGGGTTTCGGTGAAGCTTTCTTT.

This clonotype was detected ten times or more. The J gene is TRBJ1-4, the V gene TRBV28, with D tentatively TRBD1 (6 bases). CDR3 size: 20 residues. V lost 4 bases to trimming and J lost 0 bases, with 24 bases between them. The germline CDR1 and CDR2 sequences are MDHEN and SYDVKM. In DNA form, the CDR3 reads TGTGCCAGCAGTTGGAAGGACAGCCGCGACTTCCATGCAACTAATGAAAAACTGTTTTTT. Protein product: CASSWKDSRDFHATNEKLFF.

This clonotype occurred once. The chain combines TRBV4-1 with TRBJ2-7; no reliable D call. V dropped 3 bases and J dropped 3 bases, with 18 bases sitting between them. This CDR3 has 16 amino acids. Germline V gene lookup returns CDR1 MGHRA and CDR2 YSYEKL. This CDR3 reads CASSHVWPRIFYEQYF. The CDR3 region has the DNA TGCGCCAGCAGCCACGTCTGGCCGAGAATCTTCTACGAGCAGTACTTC.